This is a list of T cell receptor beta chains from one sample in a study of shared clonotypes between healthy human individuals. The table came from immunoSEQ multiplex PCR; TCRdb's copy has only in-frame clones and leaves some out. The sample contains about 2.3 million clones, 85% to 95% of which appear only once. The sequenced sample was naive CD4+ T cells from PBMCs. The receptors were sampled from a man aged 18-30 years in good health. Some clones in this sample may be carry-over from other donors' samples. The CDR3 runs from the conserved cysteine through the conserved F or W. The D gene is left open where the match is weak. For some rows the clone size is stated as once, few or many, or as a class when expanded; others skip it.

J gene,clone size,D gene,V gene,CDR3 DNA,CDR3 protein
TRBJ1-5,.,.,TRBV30,TGTGCCTGGAGTCGGGAGAGCAATCAGCCCCAGCATTTT,CAWSRESNQPQHF
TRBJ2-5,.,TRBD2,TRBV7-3,TGTGCCAGCAGCCTACTAGCGGGGTTGGAGACCCAGTACTTC,CASSLLAGLETQYF
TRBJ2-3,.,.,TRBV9,TGTGCCAGCAGCCCACGCGGTAACACAGATACGCAGTATTTT,CASSPRGNTDTQYF
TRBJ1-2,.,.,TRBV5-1,TGCGCCAGCAGCTTGTTGGGCAAGATCTATGGCTACACCTTC,CASSLLGKIYGYTF
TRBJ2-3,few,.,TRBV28,TGTGCCAGCAGTTTGGTAGATACGCAGTATTTT,CASSLVDTQYF
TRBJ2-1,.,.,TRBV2,TGTGCCAGCGAGACGGACAGATACAATGAGCAGTTCTTC,CASETDRYNEQFF
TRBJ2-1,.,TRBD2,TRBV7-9,TGTGCCAGCAGTGGACTAGCGCCCTACTCCTACAATGAGCAGTTCTTC,CASSGLAPYSYNEQFF
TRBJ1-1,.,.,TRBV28,TGTGCCAGCAGCACCCAGGGATCCACTGAAGCTTTCTTT,CASSTQGSTEAFF
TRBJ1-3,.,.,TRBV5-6,TGTGCCAGCACCTCTGGGCTACCGCGCTCTGGAAACACCATATATTTT,CASTSGLPRSGNTIYF
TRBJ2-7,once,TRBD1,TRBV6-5,TGTGCCAGCAGGGGCTGGGCACAGGGGTCCTACGAGCAGTACTTC,CASRGWAQGSYEQYF
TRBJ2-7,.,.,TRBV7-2,TGTGCCAGCAGCTCCTCGAGGGCGGTATACGAGCAGTACTTC,CASSSSRAVYEQYF
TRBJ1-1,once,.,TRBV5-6,TGTGCCAGCAGCATTAACAGACGCGAAGCTTTCTTT,CASSINRREAFF
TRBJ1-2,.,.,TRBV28,TGTGCCAGCAGTTTGTTCGGCTATGGCTACACCTTC,CASSLFGYGYTF
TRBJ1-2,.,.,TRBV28,TGTGCCAGCAGTCCCTATTTCTCCAGGGCTAACTATGGCTACACCTTC,CASSPYFSRANYGYTF
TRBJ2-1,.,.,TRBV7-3,TGTGCCAGCAGCATAGGGGGACATATGGATGAGCAGTTCTTC,CASSIGGHMDEQFF
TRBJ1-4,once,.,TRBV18,TGTGCCAGCTCAGCCGCAACTAATGAAAAACTGTTTTTT,CASSAATNEKLFF
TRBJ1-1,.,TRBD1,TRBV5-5,TGTGCCAGCAGCCCGGGGACAGAAGGACCTTGGGACACTGAAGCTTTCTTT,CASSPGTEGPWDTEAFF
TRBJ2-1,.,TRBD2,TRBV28,TGTGCCAGCAGTGGGACTAGCATTAGGAATGAGCAGTTCTTC,CASSGTSIRNEQFF
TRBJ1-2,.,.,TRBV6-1,TGTGCCAGCAGTGAAGCGCTTGGGCAGTTCTATGGCTACACCTTC,CASSEALGQFYGYTF
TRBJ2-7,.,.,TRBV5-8,TGTGCCAGCAGGATCGGGACCAAAGGGTTCCACGAGCAGTACTTC,CASRIGTKGFHEQYF
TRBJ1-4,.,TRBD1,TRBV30,TGTGCCTGGAGGGACAGGACAGCCGACTCTGAAAAACTGTTTTTT,CAWRDRTADSEKLFF
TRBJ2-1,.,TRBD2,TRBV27,TGTGCCAGCAGCCCGCTAGCGGGAGTGTATAATGAGCAGTTCTTC,CASSPLAGVYNEQFF
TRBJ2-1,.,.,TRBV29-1,TGCAGCGTTGCGGAGAGCTCCTACAATGAGCAGTTCTTC,CSVAESSYNEQFF
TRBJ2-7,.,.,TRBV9,TGTGCCAGCAGCGTAGCGGTGGACAGTTCCTACGAGCAGTACTTC,CASSVAVDSSYEQYF
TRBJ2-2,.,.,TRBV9,TGTGCCAGCAGGGAAGTTTCGAACACCGGGGAGCTGTTTTTT,CASREVSNTGELFF
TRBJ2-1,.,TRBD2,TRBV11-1,TGTGCCAGCAGCCGATTAGCGGGAGGCTACAATGAGCAGTTCTTC,CASSRLAGGYNEQFF
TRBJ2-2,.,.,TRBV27,TGTGCCACGGGGGTGTGGAGTCCGTACACCGGGGAGCTGTTTTTT,CATGVWSPYTGELFF
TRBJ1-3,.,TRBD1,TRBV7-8,TGTGCCAGCAGCCCACGACAGGGGGTACGCGTGGCTGGAAACACCATATATTTT,CASSPRQGVRVAGNTIYF